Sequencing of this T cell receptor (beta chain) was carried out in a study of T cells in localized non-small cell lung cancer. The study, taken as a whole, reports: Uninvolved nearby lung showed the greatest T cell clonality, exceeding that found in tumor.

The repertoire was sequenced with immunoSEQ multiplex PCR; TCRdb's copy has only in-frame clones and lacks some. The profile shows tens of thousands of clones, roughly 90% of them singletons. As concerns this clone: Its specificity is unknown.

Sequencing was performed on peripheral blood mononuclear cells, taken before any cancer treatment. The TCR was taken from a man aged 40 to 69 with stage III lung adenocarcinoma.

For the CDR3, the DNA is TGTGCCAGCTCACCTTTATCGGCAGACGAGCAGTACTTC. It yields the protein CASSPLSADEQYF. The chain employs TRBV18 and TRBJ2-7; D uncertain. Germline CDR1 reads KGHSH; CDR2 reads LQKENI. V shed 3 bases and J shed 5 bases, with 11 bases lying between them. The CDR3 sequence is 13 residues long.